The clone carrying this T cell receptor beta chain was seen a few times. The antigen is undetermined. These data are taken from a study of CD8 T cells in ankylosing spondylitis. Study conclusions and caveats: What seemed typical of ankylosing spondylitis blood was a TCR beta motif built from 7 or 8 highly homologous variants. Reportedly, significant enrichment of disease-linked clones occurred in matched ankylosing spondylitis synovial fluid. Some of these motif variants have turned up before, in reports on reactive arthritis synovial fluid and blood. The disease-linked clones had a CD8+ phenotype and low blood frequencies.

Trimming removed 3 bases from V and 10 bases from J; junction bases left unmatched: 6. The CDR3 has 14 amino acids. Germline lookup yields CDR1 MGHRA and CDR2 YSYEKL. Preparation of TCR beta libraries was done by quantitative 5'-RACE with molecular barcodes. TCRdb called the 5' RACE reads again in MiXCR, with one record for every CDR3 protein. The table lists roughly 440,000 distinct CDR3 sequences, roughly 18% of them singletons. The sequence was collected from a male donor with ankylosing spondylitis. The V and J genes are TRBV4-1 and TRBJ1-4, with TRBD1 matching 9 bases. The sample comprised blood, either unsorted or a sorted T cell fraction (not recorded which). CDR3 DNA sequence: TGCGCCAGCAGCCACAGGACAGGGGATCGAAAACTGTTTTTT. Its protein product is CASSHRTGDRKLFF.